This T cell receptor (beta chain) is from a study of early T cells in non-severe SARS-CoV-2 infection. Study in general: Sequenced material consisted of bulk RNA (from unsorted whole blood), and chains were unpaired. Study-wide results and caveats: Anti-spike CD8 responses were favored by VDJdb matching, which missed private and CD4 specificities.

In this sample, this clonotype turned up a few times. The target antigen is unknown. The TCR library protocol attached unique molecular identifiers to the individual cDNA molecules. MiXCR, run by TCRdb on the 5' RACE reads, gives a single entry per CDR3 protein. The data contain approximately 70,000 distinct CDR3 sequences, 4.6% of them singletons. This TCR was recovered from an adult who was a healthcare worker with PCR-confirmed SARS-CoV-2 infection or an uninfected control (not recorded which). The donor label of this sample is uncertain. The sequenced sample was whole blood, obtained at baseline.

CDR3 residues: CASSLGTGTDTEAFF. CDR3 bases: TGTGCCAGCAGCTTGGGAACAGGTACCGACACTGAAGCTTTCTTT. The V call is TRBV5-6, the J call TRBJ1-1; tentatively, D is TRBD1 (5 bases). The ends were cut back, 0 bases at V and 3 bases at J, with 12 bases in the middle. The CDR3 runs 15 residues. Germline V lookup: CDR1 SGHDT, CDR2 YYEEEE.